The 24 T cell receptor beta chains reported below all come from one sample, sequenced in a study of early stage breast cancer tumors. Produced via immunoSEQ multiplex PCR; TCRdb's table is partial and in-frame only. The sample contains under 45,000 clones, about two thirds of which appear only once. Specimen: blood. The receptors come from a person in their fifties with breast cancer.

The chain uses TRBV9 and TRBJ2-2, with 10 bases aligning to TRBD1. This CDR3 comprises 15 residues. Germline CDR1 reads SGDLS; CDR2 reads YYNGEE. After removal of 4 bases from V and 5 bases from J, the junction contained 5 bases not matched to a gene. The CDR3 DNA reads TGTGCCAGCAGCTCGACAGGGGGCGGAACCGGGGAGCTGTTTTTT. As protein: CASSSTGGGTGELFF.

This chain links TRBV5-1 with TRBJ1-2, with D unclear. Germline V CDR1 and CDR2: SGHRS, YFSETQ. This CDR3 spans 14 amino acids. V was pared by 2 bases and J by 3 bases, with 11 bases between. The CDR3 nucleotides are TGCGCCAGCAGCTTCGGGGTCGGTGACTATGGCTACACCTTC. Protein sequence: CASSFGVGDYGYTF.

This sequence joins TRBV14 and TRBJ2-5, with TRBD2 matching over 14 bases. The CDR3 is 15 residues long. V gave up 4 bases and J gave up 5 bases; unmatched junction bases: 3. The germline V gene encodes CDR1 SGHDN and CDR2 FVKESK. Here the CDR3 DNA reads TGTGCCAGCAGCCCGGGACTAGCGGGGGTGGAGACCCAGTACTTC. This sequence encodes CASSPGLAGVETQYF. The full variable domain, with the rest looked up from reference TRBV14 and TRBJ2-5, is EAGVTQFPSHSVIEKGQTVTLRCDPISGHDNLYWYRRVMGKEIKFLLHFVKESKQDESGMPNNRFLAERTGGTYSTLKVQPAELEDSGVYFCASSPGLAGVETQYFGPGTRLLVL.

The V and J genes are TRBV13 and TRBJ1-4; a weak D match, TRBD1 (5 bases). V was clipped by 5 bases and J by 0 bases, with 10 bases between them. Germline V lookup: CDR1 PRHDT, CDR2 FYEKMQ (reference sequence). The CDR3 runs 15 residues. This chain's CDR3 is CASSGGIATNEKLFF. In nucleotides, the CDR3 is TGTGCCAGCAGCGGGGGGATTGCAACTAATGAAAAACTGTTTTTT.

This clone appeared many times. The chain couples TRBV25-1 to TRBJ2-5, with 9 bases matching TRBD2. This CDR3 region has 13 residues. V lost 7 bases to trimming and J lost 1 base; unmatched junction nucleotides: 1. Germline loops: CDR1 MGHDK, CDR2 SYGVNS. The CDR3 DNA sequence: TGTGCCAGCACGACTAGCGGCCAAGAGACCCAGTACTTC. Protein sequence: CASTTSGQETQYF.

The V and J genes are TRBV18 and TRBJ2-1, with TRBD2 matching 9 bases. The CDR3 length is 16 residues. Per germline, CDR1 KGHSH and CDR2 LQKENI. V trimming: 0 bases; J trimming: 4 bases; junction bases outside the gene matches: 4. The CDR3 here is CASSPPGTSRYNEQFF. The DNA of the CDR3 is TGTGCCAGCTCACCACCCGGGACTAGCCGTTACAATGAGCAGTTCTTC.

V gene TRBV7-2 combines with J gene TRBJ1-5; D may be TRBD1 (5 bases). CDR3 length: 15 residues. CDR1 and CDR2 from the germline V gene are SGHTA and FQGNSA. Trimming took off 5 bases at V and 1 base at J, with 12 bases between the two ends. CDR3: CASSQGSWSNQPQHF. CDR3 DNA sequence: TGTGCCAGCAGCCAGGGAAGCTGGAGCAATCAGCCCCAGCATTTT.

This sequence joins TRBV6-5 and TRBJ2-3, with 9 bases fitting TRBD2. CDR3 size: 14 residues. Germline trimming cut 5 bases from V and 1 base from J; bases unmatched to any gene: 1. CDR1 is MNHEY and CDR2 is SVGAGI in the germline V gene. CDR3 in DNA: TGTGCCAGCAGTAAGCGGGGGGGCACAGATACGCAGTATTTT. Translating it yields CASSKRGGTDTQYF.

V is TRBV23-1 and J is TRBJ2-7, with a weak D call TRBD2 (5 bases). TRBV23-1 is an ORF for which the function is uncertain. The V end was cut by 3 bases, the J end by 3 bases, with 24 bases between. The length of the CDR3 is 18 residues. The chain's CDR3 is CASSHSDHKWTLYYEQYF. The CDR3 DNA sequence: TGCGCCAGCAGTCACTCCGACCATAAATGGACTCTTTACTACGAGCAGTACTTC.

This rearrangement joins TRBV6-6 to TRBJ2-2; a weak D match, TRBD1 (5 bases). Germline V lookup: CDR1 MNHNY, CDR2 SVGAGI (reference sequence). Trimming left V 6 bases short and J 5 bases short, with 13 bases between. The CDR3 runs to 14 residues. The CDR3 DNA sequence: TGTGCCAGCAGCCAGGGTGTCGGGACCGGGGAGCTGTTTTTT. It yields the protein CASSQGVGTGELFF.

The chain links TRBV5-4 to TRBJ2-5; D call uncertain. This CDR3 is built from 15 residues. The ends were cut back, 4 bases at V and 2 bases at J, with 15 bases in the middle. The germline gives CDR1 SGHNT, CDR2 YYREEE (reference sequence). The CDR3 DNA follows: TGTGCCAGCAGCCGATCCTCGGGTTTACAAGAGACCCAGTACTTC. Translated: CASSRSSGLQETQYF.

V and J are TRBV6-1 and TRBJ1-3; the match to TRBD1 covers 7 bases. Trimming cost V 6 bases and J 4 bases; bases outside gene matches: 3. The CDR3 covers 13 residues. Per the germline V gene, CDR1 is MNHNS and CDR2 is SASEGT. The CDR3 nucleotides are TGTGCCAGCAGGGAGGGACAGGGAAACACCATATATTTT. As protein: CASREGQGNTIYF.

The J gene is TRBJ2-3, the V gene TRBV9; 10 bases fit TRBD1. The CDR3 is made up of 15 amino acids. Unmatched junction bases numbered 4, after V lost 4 bases and J lost 2 bases. Germline CDR1 and CDR2: SGDLS and YYNGEE. The CDR3 sequence is CASSIRQGATDTQYF. As DNA, the CDR3 is TGTGCCAGCAGCATCCGACAGGGGGCCACAGATACGCAGTATTTT.

The genes are TRBV5-5 and TRBJ1-2; the D gene is possibly TRBD1 (6 bases). Trimming shortened V by 5 bases and J by 1 base, and 12 bases separated the two germline ends. CDR3 length: 14 residues. Germline lookup yields CDR1 SGHKS and CDR2 YYEKEE (reference sequence). For the CDR3, the DNA is TGTGCCAGCAGTCCGCGACAGGATAACTATGGCTACACCTTC. It specifies CASSPRQDNYGYTF.

V usage is TRBV6-1 and J usage is TRBJ1-5; 7 bases map to TRBD1. V dropped 7 bases and J dropped 4; count of bases not matched to a gene: 7. In germline, CDR1 is MNHNS, CDR2 SASEGT. The CDR3 sequence is 14 residues long. CDR3 region: CASNRQGVNQPQHF. DNA of the CDR3: TGTGCCAGCAATCGGCAGGGGGTAAATCAGCCCCAGCATTTT.

This clone has a single count. The rearrangement uses TRBV19 and TRBJ2-1; 11 bases are shared with TRBD2. CDR3 length: 16 residues. Germline V gene sequence: CDR1 LNHDA, CDR2 SQIVND (reference sequence). Trimming removed 5 bases from V and 3 bases from J; junction bases left unmatched: 6. The CDR3 loop is CASSPRTSGFYNEQFF. CDR3 bases: TGTGCCAGTAGTCCCCGGACTAGCGGGTTCTACAATGAGCAGTTCTTC.

This clone appeared a few times. The rearrangement links TRBV10-3 to TRBJ1-3, with 7 bases that match TRBD1. CDR1 and CDR2 from the germline V gene are ENHRY and SYGVKD. V shed 11 bases, J shed 4 bases, and the junction held 11 bases outside the gene matches. CDR3 length: 14 amino acids. CDR3 sequence (DNA): TGTGCCGCAAGGGAACAGGGGACAGGAAACACCATATATTTT. Translating gives CAAREQGTGNTIYF.

The chain couples TRBV5-1 to TRBJ1-2, with D possibly matching TRBD1 (6 bases). The V end was cut by 3 bases, the J end by 0 bases, with 6 bases between. The CDR3 is made up of 13 amino acids. Germline V lookup: CDR1 SGHRS, CDR2 YFSETQ. CDR3 sequence reads: CASSWDTNYGYTF. CDR3 bases: TGCGCCAGCAGCTGGGACACTAACTATGGCTACACCTTC.

This clone has just one count. CDR3 protein: CASSQGPGLRTDTQYF. Written as DNA, the CDR3 is TGCGCCAGCAGCCAAGGCCCGGGACTCCGCACAGATACGCAGTATTTT. The chain uses TRBV4-3 and TRBJ2-3; a weak D match, TRBD2 (6 bases). Germline V lookup: CDR1 LGHNA, CDR2 YSLEER. With 1 base removed from V and 1 base from J, the gap between germline ends came to 12 bases. The CDR3 length is 16 residues.

The V call is TRBV10-3, the J call TRBJ1-1, with a weak D call TRBD1 (5 bases). Germline V lookup: CDR1 ENHRY, CDR2 SYGVKD. The V gene lost 2 bases and the J gene lost 0 bases, with 7 bases spanning the gap. The CDR3 covers 14 residues. The CDR3 here is CAISEGALNTEAFF. CDR3 sequence (DNA): TGTGCCATCAGTGAGGGGGCTTTGAACACTGAAGCTTTCTTT.

The rearrangement joins TRBV7-2 to TRBJ2-6; 9 bases fit TRBD1. This CDR3 region has 17 residues. Losses at the gene ends were 7 bases for V and 4 bases for J; bases not matched to a gene: 11. The germline V gene has CDR1 SGHTA and CDR2 FQGNSA. This chain's CDR3 is CASTDGQGSPGANVLTF. CDR3 coding DNA: TGTGCCAGCACCGATGGACAGGGGAGCCCCGGGGCCAACGTCCTGACTTTC.

This clone was seen only once. V gene TRBV27 combines with J gene TRBJ1-2, with a weak D call TRBD1 (5 bases). Between the trimmed V and J ends, which lost 3 bases and 6 bases, there was a span of 11 bases. CDR3 length equals 13 residues. CDR1 and CDR2 (germline): MNHEY, SMNVEV (reference sequence). The CDR3 spells CASSLGGDDGYTF. CDR3 sequence (DNA): TGTGCCAGCAGTTTGGGGGGGGACGATGGCTACACCTTC.

This clone came up a few times. This chain uses TRBV10-1 with TRBJ2-1; D possibly corresponds to TRBD1 (6 bases). Germline V gene lookup returns CDR1 WNHNN and CDR2 SYGVQD (reference sequence). The V and J ends lost 0 bases and 6 bases respectively, with 9 bases between them. CDR3 length: 14 amino acids. CDR3 amino acids: CASSESRGGNEQFF. CDR3 DNA sequence: TGCGCCAGCAGTGAGTCGAGAGGGGGCAATGAGCAGTTCTTC.

V gene TRBV7-2 combines with J gene TRBJ2-6; maybe TRBD1 (6 bases). There are 15 residues in the CDR3. V was shortened by 4 bases and J by 0 bases, with 7 bases between the two germline ends. Germline V gene sequence: CDR1 SGHTA, CDR2 FQGNSA. This CDR3 is CASSYRVSGANVLTF. The CDR3 DNA reads TGTGCCAGCAGCTACAGGGTCTCTGGGGCCAACGTCCTGACTTTC.